The 23 T cell receptor beta chains listed next were all sequenced from one sample in a study of shared clonotypes between healthy human individuals. Sequencing used immunoSEQ multiplex PCR; TCRdb keeps in-frame clones, though not all of them. The sample has over a million clones; around 95% are singletons. Source material: naive CD4+ T cells sorted from blood. Subset here: CD45RA+ positively selected. The source is a man younger than 45 in good health.

This clone showed up just once. Other DNA sequences of this sample code for an identical CDR3. The gene calls are TRBV18 and TRBJ2-7; TRBD1 matches 8 bases. J lost 3 bases, V lost 3 bases, and 7 bases had no gene match. Per germline, CDR1 KGHSH and CDR2 LQKENI. There are 15 residues in the CDR3. CDR3 DNA: TGTGCCAGCTCACCCCTCGGGACAGGCAGCTACGAGCAGTACTTC. It yields the protein CASSPLGTGSYEQYF.

In regard to this clone: Other nucleotide sequences from this sample produce the same CDR3. V usage is TRBV20-1 and J usage is TRBJ2-7; D is ambiguous. V shed 6 bases and J shed 4 bases, with 10 bases lying between them. Germline V gene sequence: CDR1 DFQATT, CDR2 SNEGSKA (reference sequence). This CDR3 spans 11 amino acids. Here the CDR3 DNA reads TGCAGTGCCCTCCAAGGGTACGAGCAGTACTTC. It codes for CSALQGYEQYF.

The chain is built from TRBV2 and TRBJ2-7; 7 bases align to TRBD2. V gave up 6 bases and J gave up 1 base; unmatched junction bases: 6. Germline CDR1 reads SNHLY; CDR2 reads FYNNEI. This CDR3 is built from 14 residues. CDR3 protein: CASRGGTPSYEQYF. DNA for the CDR3: TGTGCCAGCAGGGGAGGGACGCCTTCCTACGAGCAGTACTTC. Drawing the rest from reference TRBV2 and TRBJ2-7, the complete variable domain is EPEVTQTPSHQVTQMGQEVILRCVPISNHLYFYWYRQILGQKVEFLVSFYNNEISEKSEIFDDQFSVERPDGSNFTLKIRSTKLEDSAMYFCASRGGTPSYEQYFGPGTRLTVT.

The gene calls are TRBV6-1 and TRBJ2-7; tentative D call: TRBD1 (6 bases). V shed 1 base and J shed 1 base, with 8 bases lying between them. The CDR3 length is 14 residues. Germline-derived CDR1 and CDR2 are MNHNS and SASEGT. The CDR3 DNA reads as TGTGCCAGCAGTGAAGTGGACAGTTCCTACGAGCAGTACTTC. Translated, it gives CASSEVDSSYEQYF.

This clone came up once. The DNA of the CDR3 is TGTGCCAGCAGCCGTCCAGGGTACCCGGCCCAAGAGACCCAGTACTTC. Protein sequence: CASSRPGYPAQETQYF. The V and J genes are TRBV2 and TRBJ2-5; weak D call: TRBD1 (5 bases). CDR1 and CDR2 (germline): SNHLY, FYNNEI. V was trimmed by 6 bases and J by 1 base, leaving 18 bases between them. The CDR3 has 16 residues. Looking up the rest from reference TRBV2 and TRBJ2-5 gives the full variable domain: EPEVTQTPSHQVTQMGQEVILRCVPISNHLYFYWYRQILGQKVEFLVSFYNNEISEKSEIFDDQFSVERPDGSNFTLKIRSTKLEDSAMYFCASSRPGYPAQETQYFGPGTRLLVL.

The chain uses TRBV6-5 and TRBJ2-1; 12 bases match TRBD2. Trimming took 4 bases from V and 7 from J; bases not matched to a gene: 8. The CDR3 contains 16 residues. The germline gives CDR1 MNHEY, CDR2 SVGAGI. The CDR3 loop is CASSSPRLAGVNEQFF. The CDR3 coding sequence is TGTGCCAGCAGTTCTCCACGACTAGCGGGAGTAAATGAGCAGTTCTTC.

The rearrangement links TRBV2 to TRBJ1-2, with 9 bases aligning to TRBD1. CDR1 and CDR2 (germline): SNHLY, FYNNEI. Trimming took 5 bases from V and 3 from J; bases not matched to a gene: 4. The CDR3 extends over 14 amino acids. The CDR3 spells CASSMGQGHYGYTF. The CDR3 DNA sequence: TGTGCCAGCAGTATGGGACAGGGACACTATGGCTACACCTTC.

V gene TRBV5-1 combines with J gene TRBJ2-7; no firm D call. Germline lookup yields CDR1 SGHRS and CDR2 YFSETQ. The CDR3 totals 11 residues. With 3 bases removed from V and 7 bases from J, the gap between germline ends came to 8 bases. CDR3 coding DNA: TGCGCCAGCAGCTCTGGACCTGAGCAGTACTTC. It encodes CASSSGPEQYF.

This chain links TRBV7-8 with TRBJ2-7, with TRBD2 matching 7 bases. Germline CDR1 reads SGHVS; CDR2 reads FQNEAQ. The length of the CDR3 is 17 residues. Unmatched junction bases numbered 11, after V lost 1 base and J lost 2 bases. This chain's CDR3 is CASSLEGLVAGAYEQYF. In nucleotides, the CDR3 is TGTGCCAGCAGCTTAGAGGGTTTAGTCGCGGGAGCCTACGAGCAGTACTTC.

The genes are TRBV11-2 and TRBJ1-2; D is unresolved. CDR1 and CDR2 from the germline V gene are SGHAT and FQNNGV. This CDR3 has 14 residues. Deletions cut 2 bases from V and 2 bases from J, with 9 bases between. CDR3 sequence: CASSLRQRNYGYTF. The CDR3, as DNA: TGTGCCAGCAGCTTAAGGCAGAGAAACTATGGCTACACCTTC.

The J gene is TRBJ2-3, the V gene TRBV7-8; D may be TRBD2 (6 bases). With 5 bases removed from V and 7 bases from J, the gap between germline ends came to 10 bases. The length of the CDR3 is 12 residues. Germline lookup yields CDR1 SGHVS and CDR2 FQNEAQ. The CDR3 reads CASSLRDYTQYF. In DNA, the CDR3 is TGTGCCAGCAGCCTCCGGGACTATACGCAGTATTTT.

For the CDR3, the DNA is TGTGCCACCAGCAGAGATCGGCCGAACACTGAAGCTTTCTTT. Amino acids: CATSRDRPNTEAFF. The chain employs TRBV15 and TRBJ1-1; no reliable D call. The CDR3 covers 14 residues. The V end was cut by 0 bases, the J end by 1 base, with 6 bases between. Looked up from germline, CDR1 is LNHNV and CDR2 is YYDKDF (reference sequence).

J is TRBJ2-2 and V is TRBV19; either TRBD1 or TRBD2 may supply D (5 bases each). The germline gives CDR1 LNHDA, CDR2 SQIVND (reference sequence). V lost 3 bases, J lost 10 bases, and 9 bases lay in between. This CDR3 is 12 amino acids long. The CDR3: CASSMGPVELFF. The CDR3 DNA follows: TGTGCCAGTAGTATGGGACCCGTGGAGCTGTTTTTT.

This clone has just one count. DNA for the CDR3: TGTGCCTCCGCGACAGGGTTGGAGCAGCCCCAGCATTTT. This codes for CASATGLEQPQHF. The chain is built from TRBV30 and TRBJ1-5; TRBD1 aligns across 7 bases. Germline V lookup: CDR1 GTSNPN, CDR2 SVGIG (reference sequence). The CDR3 length is 13 residues. Germline trimming cut 7 bases from V and 7 bases from J; bases unmatched to any gene: 10.

The chain employs TRBV7-3 and TRBJ1-1; 8 bases are a match to TRBD1. This CDR3 has 13 residues. Trimming removed 3 bases from V and 11 bases from J; junction bases left unmatched: 8. Looked up from germline, CDR1 is SGHTA and CDR2 is FQGTGA. This chain's CDR3 is CASSFGQGRDAFF. CDR3 DNA: TGTGCCAGCAGCTTTGGACAGGGACGGGATGCTTTCTTT.

Points on this clone: The same CDR3 can be traced to other DNA sequences in this sample. The chain combines TRBV6-6 with TRBJ1-5; D is unresolved. CDR1 and CDR2 (germline): MNHNY, SVGAGI (reference sequence). The CDR3 has 13 amino acids. Trimming stripped 3 bases from V and 2 bases from J, with 5 bases between. The chain's CDR3 is CASSYPGNQPQHF. The CDR3 coding sequence is TGTGCCAGCAGTTATCCTGGCAATCAGCCCCAGCATTTT.

The V and J genes are TRBV15 and TRBJ2-2, with 9 bases that match TRBD1. The CDR3 totals 14 residues. CDR1 is LNHNV and CDR2 is YYDKDF in the germline V gene (reference sequence). Losses at the gene ends were 7 bases for V and 7 bases for J; bases not matched to a gene: 7. The chain's CDR3 is CATTRDRVNGELFF. The CDR3 DNA is TGTGCCACCACCAGGGACAGGGTAAACGGGGAGCTGTTTTTT.

In regard to this clone: Within the sample, other DNA sequences also encode this same CDR3. The chain carries TRBV5-4 and TRBJ2-7; 11 bases fit TRBD1. After removal of 3 bases from V and 4 bases from J, the junction contained 3 bases not matched to a gene. CDR3 length: 14 residues. Per germline, CDR1 SGHNT and CDR2 YYREEE (reference sequence). CDR3 DNA sequence: TGTGCCAGCAGCTCCCGGGACAGGGGGTACGAGCAGTACTTC. Translation: CASSSRDRGYEQYF.

The J gene is TRBJ2-3, the V gene TRBV29-1; maybe TRBD1 (6 bases). This CDR3 is 13 amino acids long. V was trimmed by 4 bases and J by 2 bases, leaving 10 bases between them. Germline V gene lookup returns CDR1 SQVTM and CDR2 ANQGSEA. The CDR3 DNA follows: TGCAGCGTTGCAAGGGGGAACACAGATACGCAGTATTTT. Protein product: CSVARGNTDTQYF.

As regards this clone: Other DNA sequences in the same sample also yield this CDR3. The V call is TRBV18, the J call TRBJ2-7, with TRBD1 as a possible D gene (5 bases). Trimming cost V 6 bases and J 1 base, with 7 bases left between them. CDR1 and CDR2 (germline): KGHSH, LQKENI. The CDR3 is 12 amino acids. CDR3 sequence: CASSPGSYEQYF. CDR3 DNA sequence: TGTGCCAGCTCCCCAGGGTCCTACGAGCAGTACTTC.

The chain recombines TRBV18 with TRBJ2-3; TRBD1 agrees at 7 bases. The ends lost 6 bases at V and 1 base at J; junction bases unmatched: 7. The CDR3 extends over 15 amino acids. Germline CDR1 KGHSH, CDR2 LQKENI. CDR3 DNA sequence: TGTGCCAGCTCCTCGGGACAGTGGGGCACAGATACGCAGTATTTT. Translating it yields CASSSGQWGTDTQYF.

For this clone: Within the sample, other DNA sequences also encode this same CDR3. This sequence joins TRBV20-1 and TRBJ2-5; D is unresolved. V was trimmed by 3 bases and J by 4 bases, leaving 6 bases between them. The CDR3 runs to 11 residues. Germline CDR1 reads DFQATT; CDR2 reads SNEGSKA (reference sequence). CDR3 sequence (DNA): TGCAGTGCTAGTGGTGGAGAGACCCAGTACTTC. It specifies CSASGGETQYF.

This chain joins TRBV2 and TRBJ2-1, with 14 bases fitting TRBD2. CDR1 is SNHLY, CDR2 FYNNEI, per germline. With 6 bases clipped from V and 4 bases from J, the junction kept 5 bases outside the gene matches. The CDR3 runs to 16 residues. CDR3 sequence: CASREGTSGGYNEQFF. The CDR3 bases are TGTGCCAGCAGGGAGGGGACTAGCGGGGGATACAATGAGCAGTTCTTC.